The source of this T cell receptor beta chain is a study of T cell changes during pregnancy in multiple sclerosis. The CDR3 contains 16 residues. Germline assignment: CDR1 LGHNA and CDR2 YSLEER. V trimming: 3 bases; J trimming: 4 bases; junction bases outside the gene matches: 7. Assay used: immunoSEQ multiplex PCR; TCRdb lists only in-frame clones, some missing. Of around 70,000 clones in the sample, 85% to 95% are singletons; the top ten hold over 2%. Sequenced material: peripheral blood, taken in the second trimester of pregnancy. This clonotype originated in a female donor in good health, enrolled as a control in a pregnancy study. This chain links TRBV4-3 with TRBJ2-1; 9 bases agree with TRBD2. The CDR3 region is CASSQGLAGIYNEQFF. CDR3 sequence (DNA): TGCGCCAGCAGCCAGGGCCTAGCGGGGATTTACAATGAGCAGTTCTTC.